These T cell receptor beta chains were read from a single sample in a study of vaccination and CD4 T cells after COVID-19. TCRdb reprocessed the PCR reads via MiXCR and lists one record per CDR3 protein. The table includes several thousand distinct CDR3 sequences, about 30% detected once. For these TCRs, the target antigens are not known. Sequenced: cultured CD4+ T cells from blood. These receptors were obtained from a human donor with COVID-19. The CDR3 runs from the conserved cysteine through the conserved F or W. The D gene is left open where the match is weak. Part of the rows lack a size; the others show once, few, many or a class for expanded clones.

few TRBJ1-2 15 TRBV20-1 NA TGCAGTGCTAGAGATTCTGGCGCCTCAAACTATGGCTACACCTTC CSARDSGASNYGYTF
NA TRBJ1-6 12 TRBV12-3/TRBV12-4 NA TGTGCCAGCAGTTTTGGCAATTCACCCCTCCACTTT CASSFGNSPLHF
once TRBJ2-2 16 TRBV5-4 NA TGTGCCAGCAGCCCGTCCTTTGGAGGCCGAACCGGGGAGCTGTTTTTT CASSPSFGGRTGELFF
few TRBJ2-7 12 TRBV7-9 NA TGTGCCAGCAGCTTAGGCTCCTACGAGCAGTACTTC CASSLGSYEQYF
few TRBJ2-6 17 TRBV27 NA TGTGCCAGCAGTCTCCTACCCGCAGGGGCCGGGGCCAACGTCCTGACTTTC CASSLLPAGAGANVLTF
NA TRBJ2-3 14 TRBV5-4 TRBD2 TGTGCCAGCAATATTCGGGGGGACACAGATACGCAGTATTTT CASNIRGDTDTQYF
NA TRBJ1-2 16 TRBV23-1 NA TGCGCCAGCAGTCAATCAGGGTCCAAAGGGAACTATGGCTACACCTTC CASSQSGSKGNYGYTF
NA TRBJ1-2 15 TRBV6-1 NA TGTGCCAGCAGTACCAGGGCCCTGCTAGGCTATGGCTACACCTTC CASSTRALLGYGYTF
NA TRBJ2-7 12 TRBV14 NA TGTGCCAGCAGCCCCCAGCCCTACGAGCAGTACTTC CASSPQPYEQYF
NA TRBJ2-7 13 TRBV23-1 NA TGCGCCAGCAGGCCGACAGGGACTTACGAGCAGTACTTC CASRPTGTYEQYF
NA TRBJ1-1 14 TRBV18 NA TGTGCCAGCTCACCAGGGAATGGGAACACTGAAGCTTTCTTT CASSPGNGNTEAFF
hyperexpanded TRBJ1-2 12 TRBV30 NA TGTGCCTGGAGTCGCAGGAATTATGGCTACACCTTC CAWSRRNYGYTF
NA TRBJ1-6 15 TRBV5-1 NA TGCGCCAGCAGCTCCGCCGGGACAAGTACGAGGAGACTCCACTTT CASSSAGTSTRRLHF
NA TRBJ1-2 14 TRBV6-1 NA TGTGCCAGCAGCCAAACAGGGATTGGGTATGGCTACACCTTC CASSQTGIGYGYTF
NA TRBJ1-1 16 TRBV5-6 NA TGTGCCAGCAGCTTGTATTTTACAGGCAGAAACACTGAAGCTTTCTTT CASSLYFTGRNTEAFF
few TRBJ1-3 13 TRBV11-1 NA TGTGCCAGCAGCTTCAGGGAAGGAAACACCATATATTTT CASSFREGNTIYF